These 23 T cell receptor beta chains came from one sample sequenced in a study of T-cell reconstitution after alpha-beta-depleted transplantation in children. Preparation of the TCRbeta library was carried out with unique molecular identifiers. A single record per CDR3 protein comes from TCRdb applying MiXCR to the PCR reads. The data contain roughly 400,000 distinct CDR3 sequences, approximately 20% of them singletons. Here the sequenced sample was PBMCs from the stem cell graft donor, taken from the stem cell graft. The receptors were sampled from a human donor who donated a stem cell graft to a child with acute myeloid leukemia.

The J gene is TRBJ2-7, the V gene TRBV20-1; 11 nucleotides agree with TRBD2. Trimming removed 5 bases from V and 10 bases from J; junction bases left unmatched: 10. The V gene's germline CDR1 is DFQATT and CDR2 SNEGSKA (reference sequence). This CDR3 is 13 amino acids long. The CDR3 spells CSAPLLTSGKQYF. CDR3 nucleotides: TGCAGTGCTCCACTACTGACTAGCGGGAAACAGTACTTC.

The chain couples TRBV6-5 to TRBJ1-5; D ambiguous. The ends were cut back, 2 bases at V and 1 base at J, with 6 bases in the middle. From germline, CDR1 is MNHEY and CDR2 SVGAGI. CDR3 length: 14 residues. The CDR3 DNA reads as TGTGCCAGCAGTTACGGGCAGAGCAATCAGCCCCAGCATTTT. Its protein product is CASSYGQSNQPQHF.

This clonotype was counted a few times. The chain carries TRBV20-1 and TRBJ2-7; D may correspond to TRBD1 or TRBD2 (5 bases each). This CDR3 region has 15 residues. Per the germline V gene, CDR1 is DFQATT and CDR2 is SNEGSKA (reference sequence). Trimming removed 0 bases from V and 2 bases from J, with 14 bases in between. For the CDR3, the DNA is TGCAGTGCTAGAGATTTTGGGGGAACCCCCTACGAGCAGTACTTC. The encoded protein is CSARDFGGTPYEQYF.

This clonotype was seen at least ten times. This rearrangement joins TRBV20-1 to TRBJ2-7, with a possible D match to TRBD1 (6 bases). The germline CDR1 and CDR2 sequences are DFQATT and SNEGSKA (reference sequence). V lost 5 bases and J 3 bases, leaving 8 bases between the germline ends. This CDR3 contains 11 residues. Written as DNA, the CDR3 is TGCAGTGCTCAGGGGCTCTACGAGCAGTACTTC. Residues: CSAQGLYEQYF.

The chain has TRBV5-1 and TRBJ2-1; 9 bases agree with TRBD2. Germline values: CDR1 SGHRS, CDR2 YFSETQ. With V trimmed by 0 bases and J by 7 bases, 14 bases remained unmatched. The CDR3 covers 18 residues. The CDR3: CASSLAGREGLIGNEQFF. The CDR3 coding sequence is TGCGCCAGCAGCTTGGCCGGGCGGGAGGGCCTGATCGGGAATGAGCAGTTCTTC.

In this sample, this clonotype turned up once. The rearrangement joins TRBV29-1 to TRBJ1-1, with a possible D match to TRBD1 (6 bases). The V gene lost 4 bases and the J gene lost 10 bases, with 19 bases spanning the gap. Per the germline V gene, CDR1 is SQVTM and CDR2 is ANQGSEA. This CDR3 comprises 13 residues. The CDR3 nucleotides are TGCAGCGTTGCCGGCAGGGGAATCCCTAGAGCTTTCTTT. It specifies CSVAGRGIPRAFF.

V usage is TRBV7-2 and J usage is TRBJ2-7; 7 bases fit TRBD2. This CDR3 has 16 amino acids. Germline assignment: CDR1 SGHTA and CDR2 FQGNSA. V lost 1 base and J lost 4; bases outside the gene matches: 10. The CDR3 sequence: CASSLEASGVGYEQYF. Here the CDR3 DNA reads TGTGCCAGCAGCTTAGAGGCTAGCGGAGTGGGATACGAGCAGTACTTC.

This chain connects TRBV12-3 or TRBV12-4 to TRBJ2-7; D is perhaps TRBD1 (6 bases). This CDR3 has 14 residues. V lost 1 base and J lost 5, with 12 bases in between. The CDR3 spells CASSLGGQWDEQYF. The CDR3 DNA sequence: TGTGCCAGCAGTTTAGGGGGGCAGTGGGACGAGCAGTACTTC.

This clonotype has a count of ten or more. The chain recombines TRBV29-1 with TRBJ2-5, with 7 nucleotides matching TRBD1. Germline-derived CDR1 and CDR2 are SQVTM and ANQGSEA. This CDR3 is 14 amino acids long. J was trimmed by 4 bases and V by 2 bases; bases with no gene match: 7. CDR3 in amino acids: CSVERQGLGETQYF. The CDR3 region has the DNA TGCAGCGTTGAACGACAGGGTCTGGGAGAGACCCAGTACTTC.

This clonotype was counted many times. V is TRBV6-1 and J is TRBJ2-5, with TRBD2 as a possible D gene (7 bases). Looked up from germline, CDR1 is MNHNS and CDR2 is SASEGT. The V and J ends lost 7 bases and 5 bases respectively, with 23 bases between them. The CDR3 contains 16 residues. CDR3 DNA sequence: TGTGCCAGCACCAACTGGGGGGGCGAGGATGGGGAGACCCAGTACTTC. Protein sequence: CASTNWGGEDGETQYF.

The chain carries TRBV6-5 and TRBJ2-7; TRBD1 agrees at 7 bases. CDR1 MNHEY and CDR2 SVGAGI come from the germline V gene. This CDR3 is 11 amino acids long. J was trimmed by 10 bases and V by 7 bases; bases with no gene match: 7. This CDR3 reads CASNDGQAQYF. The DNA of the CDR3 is TGTGCCAGCAACGACGGACAGGCCCAGTACTTC.

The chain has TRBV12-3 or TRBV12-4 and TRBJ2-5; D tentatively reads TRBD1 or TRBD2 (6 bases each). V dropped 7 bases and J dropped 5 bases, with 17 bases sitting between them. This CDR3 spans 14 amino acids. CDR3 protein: CASTPVGGRETQYF. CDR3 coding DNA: TGTGCCAGCACCCCAGTAGGGGGGCGGGAGACCCAGTACTTC.

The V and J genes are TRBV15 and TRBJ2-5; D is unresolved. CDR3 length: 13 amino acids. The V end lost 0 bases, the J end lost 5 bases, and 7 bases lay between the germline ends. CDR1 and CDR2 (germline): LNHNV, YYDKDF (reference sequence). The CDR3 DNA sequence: TGTGCCACCAGCAGAGATAAGTCGGAGACCCAGTACTTC. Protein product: CATSRDKSETQYF.

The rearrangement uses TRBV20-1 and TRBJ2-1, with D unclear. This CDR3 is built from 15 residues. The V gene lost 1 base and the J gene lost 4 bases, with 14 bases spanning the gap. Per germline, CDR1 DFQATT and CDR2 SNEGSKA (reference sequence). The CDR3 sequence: CSARGSETTYNEQFF. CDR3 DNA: TGCAGTGCTAGAGGAAGCGAGACGACATACAATGAGCAGTTCTTC.

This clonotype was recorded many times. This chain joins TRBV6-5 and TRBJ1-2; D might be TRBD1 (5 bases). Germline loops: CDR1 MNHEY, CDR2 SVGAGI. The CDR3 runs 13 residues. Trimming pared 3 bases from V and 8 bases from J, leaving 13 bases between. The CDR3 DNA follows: TGTGCCAGCAGTTATGGGACGGGGGGAGGCTACACCTTC. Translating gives CASSYGTGGGYTF.

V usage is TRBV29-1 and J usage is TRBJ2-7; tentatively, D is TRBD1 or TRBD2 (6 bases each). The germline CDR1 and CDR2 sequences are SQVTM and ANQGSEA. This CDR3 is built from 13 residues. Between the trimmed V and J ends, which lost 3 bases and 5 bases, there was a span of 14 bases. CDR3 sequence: CSVDGGPYNEQYF. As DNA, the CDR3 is TGCAGCGTTGATGGGGGGCCCTATAACGAGCAGTACTTC.

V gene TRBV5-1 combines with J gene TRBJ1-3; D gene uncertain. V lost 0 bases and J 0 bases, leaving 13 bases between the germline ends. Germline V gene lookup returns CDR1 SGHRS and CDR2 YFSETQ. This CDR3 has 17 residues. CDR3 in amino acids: CASSLESRPSSGNTIYF. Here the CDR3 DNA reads TGCGCCAGCAGCTTGGAAAGCAGACCGAGCTCTGGAAACACCATATATTTT.

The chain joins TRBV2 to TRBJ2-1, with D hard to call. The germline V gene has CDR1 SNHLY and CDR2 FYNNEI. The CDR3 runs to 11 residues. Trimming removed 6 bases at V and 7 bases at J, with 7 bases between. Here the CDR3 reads CASRRTNEQFF. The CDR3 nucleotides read TGTGCCAGCAGACGTACGAATGAGCAGTTCTTC.

This chain's CDR3 is CATSRAGTGNQPQHF. Written as DNA, the CDR3 is TGTGCCACCAGCAGAGCCGGGACAGGGAATCAGCCCCAGCATTTT. The chain has TRBV15 and TRBJ1-5, with 9 bases identical to TRBD1. This CDR3 is 15 amino acids long. Unmatched junction bases numbered 2, after V lost 1 base and J lost 4 bases. Germline-derived CDR1 and CDR2 are LNHNV and YYDKDF (reference sequence).

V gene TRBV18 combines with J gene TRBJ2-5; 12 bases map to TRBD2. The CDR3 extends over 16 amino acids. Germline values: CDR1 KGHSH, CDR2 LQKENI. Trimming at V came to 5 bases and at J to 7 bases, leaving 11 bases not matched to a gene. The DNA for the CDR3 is TGTGCCAGCTCATCGACTAGCGGGAGCCCTGTGGGGACCCAGTACTTC. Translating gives CASSSTSGSPVGTQYF.

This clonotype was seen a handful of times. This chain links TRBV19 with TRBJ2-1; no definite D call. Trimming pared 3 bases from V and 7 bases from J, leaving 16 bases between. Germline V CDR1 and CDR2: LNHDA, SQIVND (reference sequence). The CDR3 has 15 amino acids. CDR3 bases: TGTGCCAGTAGTATCAACCAGAACTCTTTGAATGAGCAGTTCTTC. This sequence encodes CASSINQNSLNEQFF.

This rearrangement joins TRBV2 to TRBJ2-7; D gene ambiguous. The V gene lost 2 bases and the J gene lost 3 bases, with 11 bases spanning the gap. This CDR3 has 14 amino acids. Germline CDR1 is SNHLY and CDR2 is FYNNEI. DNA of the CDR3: TGTGCCAGCAGTGAATCTTACCTAAGCTACGAGCAGTACTTC. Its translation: CASSESYLSYEQYF.

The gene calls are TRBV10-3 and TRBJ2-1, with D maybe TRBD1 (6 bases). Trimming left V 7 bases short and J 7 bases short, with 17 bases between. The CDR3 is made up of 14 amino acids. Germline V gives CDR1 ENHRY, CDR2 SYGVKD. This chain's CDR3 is CAIMGAGSENEQFF. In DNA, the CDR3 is TGTGCCATCATGGGGGCCGGATCGGAAAATGAGCAGTTCTTC.